The 13 T cell receptor beta chains below all came from one sample that was sequenced in a study of persistence of HIV-infected CD4 T cells. The immunoSEQ assay was version 4, run in survey mode. Here immunoSEQ multiplex PCR was the method, and the copy in TCRdb shows in-frame clones only, minus some. Counted here are around 48,000 clones, more than 70% occurring once; the ten biggest clones make up around 2.9%. Antigens of these TCRs are unknown. Cells were stimulated with CMV-infected fibroblast lysates at roughly 10 ug/mL. Sorted nonresponding memory CD4+ T cells were CD40L-negative, CD69-negative, CD45RO-high. This sample comprised CD4+ T cells sorted from PBMCs after 18-hour stimulation, obtained from a patient who received antiretroviral therapy. The receptors stem from an adult man with HIV who was CMV-seropositive.

V gene TRBV7-2 combines with J gene TRBJ1-1; 10 bases agree with TRBD1. After removal of 5 bases from V and 2 bases from J, the junction contained 5 bases not matched to a gene. This CDR3 region has 15 residues. Per germline, CDR1 SGHTA and CDR2 FQGNSA. The CDR3 sequence is CASSVRTGGNTEAFF. The CDR3 region has the DNA TGTGCCAGCAGCGTCCGGACAGGGGGTAACACTGAAGCTTTCTTT.

This clone was observed once. The chain joins TRBV6-5 to TRBJ1-1; D unresolved. Germline-derived CDR1 and CDR2 are MNHEY and SVGAGI. The V and J ends lost 0 bases and 5 bases respectively, with 16 bases between them. CDR3 length: 16 amino acids. DNA for the CDR3: TGTGCCAGCAGTTACTCGAGGAGGGCGCGGGAAACTGAAGCTTTCTTT. It codes for CASSYSRRARETEAFF.

This chain joins TRBV15 and TRBJ1-1; the D gene is possibly TRBD1 (5 bases). Deletions cut 3 bases from V and 10 bases from J, with 21 bases between. The CDR3 runs 15 residues. Per germline, CDR1 LNHNV and CDR2 YYDKDF (reference sequence). Written as DNA, the CDR3 is TGTGCCACCAGCAGTGTCTACTGGGACGACGCAACAGCTTTCTTT. Encoded protein: CATSSVYWDDATAFF.

The V and J genes are TRBV5-1 and TRBJ2-6; possibly TRBD1 for D (5 bases). Trimming removed 2 bases from V and 0 bases from J, with 21 bases in between. From germline, CDR1 is SGHRS and CDR2 YFSETQ. The CDR3 consists of 20 residues. Written as DNA, the CDR3 is TGCGCCAGCAGCTTTGGACCCGACAGTTCGAAGGACTCTGGGGCCAACGTCCTGACTTTC. Encoded protein: CASSFGPDSSKDSGANVLTF.

This chain joins TRBV11-1 and TRBJ1-6; D is ambiguous. CDR1 and CDR2 from the germline V gene are SGHAT and FQDESV (reference sequence). This CDR3 region has 13 residues. V was pared by 1 base and J by 9 bases, with 7 bases between. CDR3 in DNA: TGTGCCAGCAGCTTAGATTTAACTTCACCCCTCCACTTT. Translated: CASSLDLTSPLHF.

The chain has TRBV12-5 and TRBJ1-1, with 12 bases lining up with TRBD1. The CDR3 consists of 16 residues. Unmatched junction bases numbered 6, after V lost 6 bases and J lost 1 base. Germline loops: CDR1 LGHNT, CDR2 FRNRAP. CDR3 coding DNA: TGTGCTAGTGGGGCCGGGACAGGGGGCGCGAACACTGAAGCTTTCTTT. It specifies CASGAGTGGANTEAFF.

The genes are TRBV6-6 and TRBJ1-1, with 11 bases lining up with TRBD1. Germline V gene data show CDR1 as MNHNY and CDR2 as SVGAGI (reference sequence). Losses at the gene ends were 0 bases for V and 3 bases for J; bases not matched to a gene: 0. This CDR3 is built from 15 residues. DNA of the CDR3: TGTGCCAGCAGTTACTCGGGACAGGGGGACACTGAAGCTTTCTTT. Amino acid sequence: CASSYSGQGDTEAFF.

V gene TRBV27 combines with J gene TRBJ2-3, with TRBD2 matching over 7 bases. The CDR3 contains 15 residues. In germline, CDR1 is MNHEY, CDR2 SMNVEV (reference sequence). Trimming removed 3 bases from V and 3 bases from J; junction bases left unmatched: 6. DNA of the CDR3: TGTGCCAGCAGTTTCACCGGGACTAAAACAGATACGCAGTATTTT. This translates into CASSFTGTKTDTQYF.

The chain employs TRBV4-2 and TRBJ2-1, with 10 bases lining up with TRBD2. This CDR3 contains 13 residues. Germline CDR1 reads LGHNA; CDR2 reads YNFKEQ. The junction had 1 base not matched to a gene; V was cut back by 6 bases and J by 5 bases. CDR3 nucleotides: TGTGCCAGCAGACTAGCGGGGAACAATGAGCAGTTCTTC. It yields the protein CASRLAGNNEQFF.

CDR3 in amino acids: CASSQDPLGPGANVLTF. The CDR3 coding sequence is TGTGCCAGCAGCCAAGATCCTCTGGGTCCTGGGGCCAACGTCCTGACTTTC. The J gene is TRBJ2-6, the V gene TRBV3-1 (or the pseudogene TRBV3-2), with D hard to call. The length of the CDR3 is 17 residues. In germline, CDR1 is LGHDT, CDR2 YNNKEL (reference sequence). The V and J ends lost 0 bases and 2 bases respectively, with 11 bases between them.

The rearrangement uses TRBV6-5 and TRBJ2-2, with 8 bases matching TRBD1. The ends lost 6 bases at V and 5 bases at J; junction bases unmatched: 8. Germline V gives CDR1 MNHEY, CDR2 SVGAGI. The CDR3 is 15 residues long. The CDR3 nucleotides read TGTGCCAGCAGCTCCGGGACAGGAAGGACCGGGGAGCTGTTTTTT. Translated: CASSSGTGRTGELFF.

The V gene is TRBV24-1, the J gene TRBJ2-3, with D perhaps TRBD1 or TRBD2 (5 bases each). CDR1 is KGHDR and CDR2 is SFDVKD in the germline V gene. CDR3 size: 14 residues. Trimming cost V 9 bases and J 1 base, with 13 bases left between them. The CDR3 sequence: CATRGSYGTDTQYF. The CDR3 DNA reads TGTGCCACCCGGGGCAGTTATGGCACAGATACGCAGTATTTT.

The chain has TRBV15 and TRBJ1-4; D unresolved. Deletions cut 5 bases from V and 10 bases from J, with 11 bases between. CDR1 is LNHNV, CDR2 YYDKDF, per germline (reference sequence). The CDR3 sequence is 12 residues long. CDR3 nucleotides: TGTGCCACCAGCCCCCGGATCGGAAAACTGTTTTTT. This sequence encodes CATSPRIGKLFF.